The source of this T cell receptor (beta chain) is a study of shared clonotypes between healthy human individuals. Study at large: Donors had three CD4 naive, three CD4 memory, two CD8 naive and one CD8 memory plate apiece.

Trimming removed 5 bases at V and 3 bases at J, with 11 bases between. CDR3 length: 14 amino acids. Germline CDR1 is SGHTA and CDR2 is FQGNSA. The protocol was immunoSEQ multiplex PCR, while the TCRdb copy is restricted to in-frame clones and leaves out a portion. The sample lists roughly 530,000 clones, 96% occurring once. Participating donors were healthy, HIV-negative adults free of recent acute infections or vaccinations. Specimen: naive CD4+ T cells sorted from blood. Noted subset: CD45RA+ positively selected. This sequence was found in a woman in her 30s in good health. J is TRBJ2-1 and V is TRBV7-2; the D is unclear. The CDR3 loop is CASSPQRVYNEQFF. The CDR3 DNA reads as TGTGCCAGCAGCCCACAGAGAGTCTACAATGAGCAGTTCTTC.